This T cell receptor (beta chain) was recovered during a study of OX40 agonist ivuxolimab in advanced cancers. The study in broad terms: Ivuxolimab was an agonistic, fully human IgG2 monoclonal antibody directed against OX40 (CD134), a costimulatory receptor. Intravenous ivuxolimab was administered to patients every 2 weeks at six dose levels: 0.01, 0.1, 0.3, 1.5, 3 and 10 mg/kg. Of the 50 to 55 dose-escalation patients, hepatocellular carcinoma was present in approximately 20, melanoma in around 15, renal cell carcinoma in 9 and head and neck cancer in 9. The dose-escalation cohort was about 83% male with a mean age of about 54 years, ranging from roughly 23 to 90. Patients were allowed to have had prior anti-PD-1, anti-PD-L1 or anti-CTLA-4 therapy, and 30% to 40% of the dose-escalation patients had previously received checkpoint inhibitors. Partial responses were achieved by three dose-escalation patients, of whom one had hepatocellular carcinoma and two had cutaneous melanoma. The point of sequencing TCRbeta in the periphery was to test whether ivuxolimab changed TCR sequence diversity and drove clonal T-cell expansion. The paper describes the monotherapy dose-escalation part (N of about 47 patients) of the phase I trial of ivuxolimab.

Paper-wide results and their limitations: Clonal expansion of both CD4+ and CD8+ blood T cells was observed from baseline to week 6 at doses 0.1 to 3.0 mg/kg. On average, CD8+ T cells showed more expanded clones than CD4+ T cells after ivuxolimab. Low levels of normalized T-cell clonal expansion were also seen in some nonresponding patients. In the 0.1-3.0 mg/kg groups, partial responders were among the patients with the lowest normalized peripheral clonal expansion, particularly in CD8+ T cells. Antigen specificity was not determined for the clonally expanded peripheral T cells.

As for this clone: The antigen it binds to is not known. Base qualities are not provided; no much larger clone lies one nucleotide away.

For sequencing of the TCRbeta CDR3 region, genomic DNA was extracted from the sorted cells. The immunoSEQ Assay was used for sequencing of TCRbeta CDR3 regions. The table comes from immuneACCESS by way of TCRdb, which keeps in-frame sequences with V and J called. Part of the clones is missing from these tables; in studies checked, under half for an unresolved V gene and the rest for unknown reasons. Counted in this sample were 43,000 or so clones; approximately 83% of them appeared once. Clones ranked in the top ten supply less than 35% of the sample. The trial excluded patients who had a history of autoimmune disease or were on systemic immunosuppression. Peripheral blood for TCR sequencing was collected from all dose cohorts at baseline, on cycle 4 day 1, and on cycle 7 day 1. The samples were drawn from a first-in-human, open-label, multicenter phase I dose-escalation trial of ivuxolimab. Adults with locally advanced or metastatic melanoma, renal cell carcinoma, hepatocellular carcinoma or head and neck squamous cell carcinoma were enrolled in the trial. Before TCR sequencing, CD4+ T cells and CD8+ T cells from peripheral blood were sorted into separate populations.

CDR1 and CDR2, per the germline V gene, are SGHTA and FQGTGA. Unmatched junction bases come to 7, with V trimmed by 6 bases and J by 4 bases. Including cysteine and phenylalanine, the CDR3 has 14 amino acids. Only the CDR3 region is kept as DNA, spanning 42 bases read in frame from base 1. This chain is built from TRBV7-3 and TRBJ2-7, and TRBD1 aligns with 9 junction nucleotides. Here the sequenced sample was CD4+ or CD8+ T cells sorted from blood, taken in a trial of the OX40 agonist ivuxolimab. The receptor's source is an adult with an advanced solid tumor such as melanoma, head and neck, liver or kidney cancer. The DNA sequence is TGTGCCAGCAGTTCCACAGGGGGCGAATACGAGCAGTACTTC. Its translation is CASSSTGGEYEQYF.